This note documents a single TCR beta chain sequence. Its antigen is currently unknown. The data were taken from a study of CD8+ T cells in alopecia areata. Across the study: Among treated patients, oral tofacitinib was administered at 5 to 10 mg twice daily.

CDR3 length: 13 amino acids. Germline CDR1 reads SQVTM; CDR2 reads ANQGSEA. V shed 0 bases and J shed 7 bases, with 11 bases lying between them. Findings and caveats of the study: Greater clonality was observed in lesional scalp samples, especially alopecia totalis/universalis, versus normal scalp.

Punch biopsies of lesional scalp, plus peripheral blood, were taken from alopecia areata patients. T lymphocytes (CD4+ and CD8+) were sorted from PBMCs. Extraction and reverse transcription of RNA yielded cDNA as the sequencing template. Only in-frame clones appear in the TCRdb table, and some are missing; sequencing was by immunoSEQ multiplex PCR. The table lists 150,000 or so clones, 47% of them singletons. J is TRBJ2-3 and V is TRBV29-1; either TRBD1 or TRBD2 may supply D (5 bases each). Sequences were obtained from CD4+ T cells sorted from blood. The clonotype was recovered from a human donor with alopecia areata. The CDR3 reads CSVEEGRGNTQYF. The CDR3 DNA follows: TGCAGCGTTGAAGAAGGTCGGGGCAATACGCAGTATTTT.